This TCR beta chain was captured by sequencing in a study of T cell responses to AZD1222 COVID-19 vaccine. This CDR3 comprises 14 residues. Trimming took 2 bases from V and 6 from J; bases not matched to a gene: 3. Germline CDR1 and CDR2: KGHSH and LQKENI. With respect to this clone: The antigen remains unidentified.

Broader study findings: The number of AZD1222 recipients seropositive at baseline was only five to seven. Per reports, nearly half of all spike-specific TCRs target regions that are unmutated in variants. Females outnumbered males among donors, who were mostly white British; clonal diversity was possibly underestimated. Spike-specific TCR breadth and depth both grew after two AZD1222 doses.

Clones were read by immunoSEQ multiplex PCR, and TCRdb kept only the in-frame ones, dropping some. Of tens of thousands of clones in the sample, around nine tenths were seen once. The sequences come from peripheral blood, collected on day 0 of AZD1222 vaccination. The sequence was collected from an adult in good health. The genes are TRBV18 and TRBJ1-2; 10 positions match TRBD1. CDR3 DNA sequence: TGTGCCAGCTCACCAACCGGGACAGGGGATGGCTACACCTTC. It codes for CASSPTGTGDGYTF.